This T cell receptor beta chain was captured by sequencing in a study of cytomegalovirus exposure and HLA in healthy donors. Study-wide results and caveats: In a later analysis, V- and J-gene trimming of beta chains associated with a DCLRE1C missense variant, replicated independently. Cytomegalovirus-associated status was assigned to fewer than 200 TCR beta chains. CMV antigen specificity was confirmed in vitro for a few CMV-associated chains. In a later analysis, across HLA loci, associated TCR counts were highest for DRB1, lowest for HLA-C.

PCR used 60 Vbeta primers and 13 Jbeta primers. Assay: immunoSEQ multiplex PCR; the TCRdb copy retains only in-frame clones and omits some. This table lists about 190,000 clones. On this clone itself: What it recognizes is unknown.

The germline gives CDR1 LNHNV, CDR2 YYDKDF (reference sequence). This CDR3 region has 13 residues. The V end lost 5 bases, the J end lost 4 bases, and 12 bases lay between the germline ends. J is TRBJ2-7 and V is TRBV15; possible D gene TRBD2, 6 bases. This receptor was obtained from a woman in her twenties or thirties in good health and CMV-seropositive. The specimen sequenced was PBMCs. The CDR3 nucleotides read TGTGCCACCAGCGGTAGCGGCAAATACGAGCAGTACTTC. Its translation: CATSGSGKYEQYF. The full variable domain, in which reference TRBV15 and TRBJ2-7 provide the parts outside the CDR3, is DAMVIQNPRYQVTQFGKPVTLSCSQTLNHNVMYWYQQKSSQAPKLLFHYYDKDFNNEADTPDNFQSRRPNTSFCFLDIRSPGLGDTAMYLCATSGSGKYEQYFGPGTRLTVT.